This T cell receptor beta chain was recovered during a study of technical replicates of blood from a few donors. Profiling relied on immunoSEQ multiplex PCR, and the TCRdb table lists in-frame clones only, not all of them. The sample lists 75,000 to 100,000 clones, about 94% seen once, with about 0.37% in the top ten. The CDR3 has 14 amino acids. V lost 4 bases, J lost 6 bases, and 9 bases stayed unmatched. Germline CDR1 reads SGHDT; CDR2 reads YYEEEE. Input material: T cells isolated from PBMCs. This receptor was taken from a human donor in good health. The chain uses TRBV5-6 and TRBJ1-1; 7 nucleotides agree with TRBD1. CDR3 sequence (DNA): TGTGCCAGCAGCATAGACAGGGAAGCCGCTGAAGCTTTCTTT. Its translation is CASSIDREAAEAFF.